A selection of T cell receptor beta chains follows, all from one sample in a study of T cells expressing NK-cell markers. Reprocessing the 5' RACE reads, TCRdb reports a single entry for every CDR3 protein and omits DNA. Its clone listing holds around 380,000 distinct CDR3 sequences. Sequencing used blood T cells: a sorted CD56 or NKG2C T cell subset, CD4+ or CD8+ T cells, or bulk PBMC T cells (not recorded which). The source of these receptors is a woman between 50 and 59 years old in good health. CDR3s include the opening cysteine and the closing phenylalanine or tryptophan. Only some rows state a clone size, as once, few, many or a class for expanded clones.

V	J	size	CDR3
TRBV29-1	TRBJ2-5	-	CSVISAGYQETQYF
TRBV29-1	TRBJ2-2	-	CSVELAGGPFGELFF
TRBV7-8	TRBJ2-7	-	CASSRIPYEQYF
TRBV18	TRBJ1-1	-	CASSPGFGGTEAFF
TRBV7-9	TRBJ1-5	-	CASSFSRQGYNQPQHF
TRBV2	TRBJ1-2	-	CASEEEGLTYGYTF
TRBV5-1	TRBJ2-5	-	CASGQRGETQYF
TRBV6-5	TRBJ2-1	-	CASSYSVGDVSNEQFF
TRBV5-1	TRBJ2-2	-	CASSTSGSNTGELFF
TRBV28	TRBJ2-7	-	CASSLLSREQYF
TRBV21-1	TRBJ2-7	-	CASSTRDLAYEQYF
TRBV24-1	TRBJ1-5	-	CATSDPGQGGSNQPQHF
TRBV12-3/TRBV12-4	TRBJ2-1	-	CASSPAGATGNEQFF
TRBV28	TRBJ2-2	-	CASLDLGGLFF
TRBV5-1	TRBJ2-3	-	CASSLTGVWSDTQYF
TRBV11-3	TRBJ2-1	-	CASTGRGTYNEQFF
TRBV5-5	TRBJ1-2	-	CASSSGTGDGYTF
TRBV15	TRBJ1-2	-	CATSRDGVQGARGYGYTF
TRBV20-1	TRBJ2-7	-	CSARTLAGETYEQYF
TRBV10-3	TRBJ2-2	-	CAISVSPRELNTGELFF
TRBV6-6	TRBJ2-1	-	CASSLREYEEQFF
TRBV4-2	TRBJ2-1	-	CASSQEEREGPYEQFF
TRBV25-1	TRBJ2-1	-	CASSWGGTVYNEQFF
TRBV12-3/TRBV12-4	TRBJ1-1	-	CASSLVAIERNTEAFF
TRBV5-5	TRBJ1-1	-	CASNGGGRETEAFF
TRBV14	TRBJ2-2	-	CASSPPGGYTGELFF
TRBV7-9	TRBJ2-3	-	CASSPVGSSADTQYF
TRBV7-8	TRBJ1-3	-	CASSLARGLRSGNTIYF
TRBV5-1	TRBJ1-5	-	CASSSPRTDFTLCNQPQHF
TRBV5-5	TRBJ2-2	-	CASSFHPADTGELFF
TRBV20-1	TRBJ2-7	medium-sized	CSARDFQREHYEQYF
TRBV3-1	TRBJ2-3	-	CASSRNGWGTDTQYF